This T cell receptor beta chain appears in the sequencing data of a study of control samples from healthy donors and cancer patients. The table came from immunoSEQ multiplex PCR; TCRdb's copy has only in-frame clones and leaves some out. The sample includes 190,000 or so clones, roughly 91% of them seen just once. Germline V lookup: CDR1 WNHNN, CDR2 SYGVQD (reference sequence). Trimming removed 3 bases at V and 7 bases at J, with 13 bases between. This CDR3 has 13 residues. The sample comprised blood. This clonotype was obtained from a young man in good health. The chain couples TRBV10-1 to TRBJ2-7; D is possibly TRBD2 (5 bases). CDR3 nucleotides: TGCGCCAGCAGTGAAAGAGGGATGGGTGAGCAGTACTTC. Translation gives CASSERGMGEQYF.